What follows describes a single T cell receptor beta chain. Its antigen is not identified. The data derive from a study of cytomegalovirus exposure and HLA in healthy donors. Study-wide results and caveats: DRB1 showed the most TCR associations and HLA-C the fewest in a later analysis, as rates varied by HLA locus. In all likelihood, a cluster of highly shared sequence variants was a sequencing artifact. A missense variant in DCLRE1C was later tied to TCR beta V- and J-gene trimming.

V lost 7 bases, J lost 6 bases, and 4 bases stayed unmatched. CDR3 size: 13 residues. CDR1 is SGDLS, CDR2 YYNGEE, per germline. Whereas donors were nominally healthy upon sampling, unrecorded immune exposures were probable. In the PCR, 60 Vbeta and 13 Jbeta primers were used. Sequenced by immunoSEQ multiplex PCR; TCRdb stores in-frame clones only, minus some. The sample has some 180,000 clones, 75% to 85% seen once. This TCR derives from a man aged 18 to 29 in good health and CMV-seronegative. The chain employs TRBV9 and TRBJ1-5; TRBD1 aligns across 10 bases. Material: PBMCs. Here the CDR3 DNA reads TGTGCCAGCTCCGGGACAGGGGCTCAGCCCCAGCATTTT. Translated: CASSGTGAQPQHF. Full variable domain (remainder filled in from reference TRBV9 and TRBJ1-5): DSGVTQTPKHLITATGQRVTLRCSPRSGDLSVYWYQQSLDQGLQFLIQYYNGEERAKGNILERFSAQQFPDLHSELNLSSLELGDSALYFCASSGTGAQPQHFGDGTRLSIL.